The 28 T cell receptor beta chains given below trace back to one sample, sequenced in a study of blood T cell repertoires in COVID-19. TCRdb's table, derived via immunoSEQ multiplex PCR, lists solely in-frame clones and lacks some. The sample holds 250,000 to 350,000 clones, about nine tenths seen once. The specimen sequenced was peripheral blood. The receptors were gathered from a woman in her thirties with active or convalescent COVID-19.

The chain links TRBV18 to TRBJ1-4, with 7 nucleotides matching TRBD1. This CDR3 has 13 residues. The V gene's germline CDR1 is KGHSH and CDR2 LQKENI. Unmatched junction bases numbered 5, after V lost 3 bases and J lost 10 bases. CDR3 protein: CASSPTGIAKLFF. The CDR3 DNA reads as TGTGCCAGCTCACCGACAGGGATCGCAAAACTGTTTTTT.

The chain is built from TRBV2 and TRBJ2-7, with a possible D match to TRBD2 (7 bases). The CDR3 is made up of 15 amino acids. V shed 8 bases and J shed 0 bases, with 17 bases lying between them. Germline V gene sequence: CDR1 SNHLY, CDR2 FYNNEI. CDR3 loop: CASSKLGGRSYEQYF. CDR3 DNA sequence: TGTGCCAGCTCGAAGCTGGGGGGGCGCTCCTACGAGCAGTACTTC.

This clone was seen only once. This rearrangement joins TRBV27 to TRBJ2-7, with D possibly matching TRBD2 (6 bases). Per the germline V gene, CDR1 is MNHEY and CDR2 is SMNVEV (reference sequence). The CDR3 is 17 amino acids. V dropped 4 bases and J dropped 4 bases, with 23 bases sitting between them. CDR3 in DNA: TGTGCCAGCAGTTACCTCCGCGGTGGAGGGAAGGATTACGAGCAGTACTTC. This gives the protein CASSYLRGGGKDYEQYF.

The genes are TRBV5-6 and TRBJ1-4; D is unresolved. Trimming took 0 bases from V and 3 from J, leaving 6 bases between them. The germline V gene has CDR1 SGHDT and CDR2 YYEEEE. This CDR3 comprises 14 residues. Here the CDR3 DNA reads TGTGCCAGCAGCTTGGGGAGTCCTAATGAAAAACTGTTTTTT. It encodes CASSLGSPNEKLFF.

The CDR3 sequence is CASSVGPENSNQPQHF. DNA of the CDR3: TGTGCCAGCAGCGTAGGCCCAGAAAATAGCAATCAGCCCCAGCATTTT. The V gene is TRBV9, the J gene TRBJ1-5, with D unresolved. Trimming left V 0 bases short and J 0 bases short, with 10 bases between. The CDR3 runs 16 residues. Germline V gene data show CDR1 as SGDLS and CDR2 as YYNGEE.

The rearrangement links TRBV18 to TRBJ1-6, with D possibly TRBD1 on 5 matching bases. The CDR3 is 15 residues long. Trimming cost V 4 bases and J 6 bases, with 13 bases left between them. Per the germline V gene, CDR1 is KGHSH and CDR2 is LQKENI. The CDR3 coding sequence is TGTGCCAGCTCACTAGGGGCAAATTCTAATTCACCCCTCCACTTT. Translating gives CASSLGANSNSPLHF.

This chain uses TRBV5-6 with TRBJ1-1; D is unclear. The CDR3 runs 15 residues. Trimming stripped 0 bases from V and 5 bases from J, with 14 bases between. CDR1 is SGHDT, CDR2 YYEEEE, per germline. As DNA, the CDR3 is TGTGCCAGCAGCTTGGTGAGGGAAAGGAGAACTGAAGCTTTCTTT. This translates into CASSLVRERRTEAFF.

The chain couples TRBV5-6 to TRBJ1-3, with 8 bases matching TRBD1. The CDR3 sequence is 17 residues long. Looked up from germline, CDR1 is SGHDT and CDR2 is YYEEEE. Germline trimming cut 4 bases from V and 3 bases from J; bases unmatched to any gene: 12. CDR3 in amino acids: CASSPSGQAFYGNTIYF. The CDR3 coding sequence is TGTGCCAGCAGCCCGTCGGGACAGGCCTTCTATGGAAACACCATATATTTT.

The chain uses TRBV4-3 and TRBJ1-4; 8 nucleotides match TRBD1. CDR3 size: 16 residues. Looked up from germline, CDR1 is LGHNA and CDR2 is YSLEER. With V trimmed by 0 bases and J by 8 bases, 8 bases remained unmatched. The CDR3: CASSQEAAGGAEKLFF. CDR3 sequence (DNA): TGCGCCAGCAGCCAAGAGGCCGCAGGGGGCGCGGAAAAACTGTTTTTT.

DNA for the CDR3: TGTGCCAGCAGTCGGGACAGGGGGAATGAGCAGTTCTTC. Protein product: CASSRDRGNEQFF. The chain is built from TRBV6-2 or TRBV6-3 and TRBJ2-1, with 11 positions matching TRBD1. The germline gives CDR1 MNHEY, CDR2 SVGEGT. The CDR3 has 13 amino acids. The J segment lost 7 bases and the V segment lost 5 bases, leaving 1 base of the junction unmatched.

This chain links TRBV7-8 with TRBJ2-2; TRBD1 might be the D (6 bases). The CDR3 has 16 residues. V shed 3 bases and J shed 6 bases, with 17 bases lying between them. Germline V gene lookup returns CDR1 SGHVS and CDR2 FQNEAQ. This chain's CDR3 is CASSLGRRRGSGELFF. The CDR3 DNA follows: TGTGCCAGCAGCTTGGGGCGTAGAAGGGGGTCCGGGGAGCTGTTTTTT.

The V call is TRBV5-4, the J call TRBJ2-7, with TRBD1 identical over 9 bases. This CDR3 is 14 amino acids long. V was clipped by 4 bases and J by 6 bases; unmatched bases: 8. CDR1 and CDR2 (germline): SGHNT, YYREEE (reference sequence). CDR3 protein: CASSRGQGGLEQYF. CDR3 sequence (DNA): TGTGCCAGCAGCAGGGGACAGGGCGGGCTCGAGCAGTACTTC.

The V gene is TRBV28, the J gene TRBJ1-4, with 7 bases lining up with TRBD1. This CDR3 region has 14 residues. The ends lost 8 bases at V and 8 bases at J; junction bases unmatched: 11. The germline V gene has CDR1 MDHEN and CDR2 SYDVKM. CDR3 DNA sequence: TGTGCCAGCGGATCGACAGGGTGGAACGAAAAACTGTTTTTT. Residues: CASGSTGWNEKLFF.

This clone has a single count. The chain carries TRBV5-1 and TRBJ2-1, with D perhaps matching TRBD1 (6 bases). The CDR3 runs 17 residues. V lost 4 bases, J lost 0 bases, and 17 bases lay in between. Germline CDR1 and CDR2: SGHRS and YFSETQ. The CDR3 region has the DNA TGCGCCAGCAGCCCGGACAGTCCTTCGAGCTCCTACAATGAGCAGTTCTTC. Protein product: CASSPDSPSSSYNEQFF.

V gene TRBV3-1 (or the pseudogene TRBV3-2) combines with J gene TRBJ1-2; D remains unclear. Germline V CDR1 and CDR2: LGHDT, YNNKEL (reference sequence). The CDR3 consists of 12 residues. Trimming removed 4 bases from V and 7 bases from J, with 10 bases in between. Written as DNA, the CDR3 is TGTGCCAGCAGCCGGGCAGCTGGTGGCTACACCTTC. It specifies CASSRAAGGYTF.

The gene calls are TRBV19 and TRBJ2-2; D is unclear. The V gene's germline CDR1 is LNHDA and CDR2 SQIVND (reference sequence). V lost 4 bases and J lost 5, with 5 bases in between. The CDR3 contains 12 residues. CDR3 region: CASSSSTGELFF. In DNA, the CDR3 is TGTGCCAGTAGTAGTTCTACCGGGGAGCTGTTTTTT.

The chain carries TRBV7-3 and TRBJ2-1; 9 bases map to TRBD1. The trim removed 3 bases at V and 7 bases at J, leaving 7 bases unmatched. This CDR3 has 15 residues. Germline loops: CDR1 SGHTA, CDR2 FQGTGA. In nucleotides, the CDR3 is TGTGCCAGCAGCTTCGCACAGGGGGCGCTTAATGAGCAGTTCTTC. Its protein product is CASSFAQGALNEQFF.

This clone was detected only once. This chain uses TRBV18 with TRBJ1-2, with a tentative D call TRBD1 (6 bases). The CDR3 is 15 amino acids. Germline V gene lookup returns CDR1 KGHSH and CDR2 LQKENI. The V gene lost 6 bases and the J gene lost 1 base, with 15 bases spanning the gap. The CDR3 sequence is CASSPDSSFNYGYTF. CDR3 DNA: TGTGCCAGCTCGCCGGACAGTTCATTTAACTATGGCTACACCTTC.

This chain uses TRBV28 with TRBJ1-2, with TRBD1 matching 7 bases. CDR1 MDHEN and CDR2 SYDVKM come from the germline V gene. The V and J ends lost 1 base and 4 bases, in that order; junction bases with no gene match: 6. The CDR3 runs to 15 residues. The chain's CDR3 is CASSLSGTAPYGYTF. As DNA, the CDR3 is TGTGCCAGCAGTTTATCCGGGACAGCCCCCTATGGCTACACCTTC.

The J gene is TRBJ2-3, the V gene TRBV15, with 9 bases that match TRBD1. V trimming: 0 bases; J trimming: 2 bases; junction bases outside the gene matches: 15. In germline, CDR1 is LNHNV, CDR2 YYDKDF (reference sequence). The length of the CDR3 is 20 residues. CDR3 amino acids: CATSRDRRQGVGRPTDTQYF. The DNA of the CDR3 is TGTGCCACCAGCAGAGATCGGAGACAGGGGGTCGGTCGCCCCACAGATACGCAGTATTTT.

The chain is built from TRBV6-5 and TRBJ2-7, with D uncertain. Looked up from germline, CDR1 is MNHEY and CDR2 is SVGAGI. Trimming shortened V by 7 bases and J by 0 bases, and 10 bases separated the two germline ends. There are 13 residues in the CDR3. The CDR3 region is CASKRGSSYEQYF. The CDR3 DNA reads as TGTGCCAGCAAGCGCGGAAGCTCCTACGAGCAGTACTTC.

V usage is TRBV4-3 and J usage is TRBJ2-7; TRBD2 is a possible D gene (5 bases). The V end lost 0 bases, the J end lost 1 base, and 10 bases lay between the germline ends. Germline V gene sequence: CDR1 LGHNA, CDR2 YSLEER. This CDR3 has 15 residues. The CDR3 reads CASSQEGGRSYEQYF. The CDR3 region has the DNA TGCGCCAGCAGCCAAGAAGGAGGCCGATCCTACGAGCAGTACTTC.

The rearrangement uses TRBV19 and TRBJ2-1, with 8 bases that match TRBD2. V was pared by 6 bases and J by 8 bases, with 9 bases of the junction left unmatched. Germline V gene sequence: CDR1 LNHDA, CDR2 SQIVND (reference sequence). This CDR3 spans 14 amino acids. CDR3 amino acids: CASSPGTSGDEQFF. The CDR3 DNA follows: TGTGCCAGTAGCCCCGGGACTAGTGGGGATGAGCAGTTCTTC. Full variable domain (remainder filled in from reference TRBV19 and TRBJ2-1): DGGITQSPKYLFRKEGQNVTLSCEQNLNHDAMYWYRQDPGQGLRLIYYSQIVNDFQKGDIAEGYSVSREKKESFPLTVTSAQKNPTAFYLCASSPGTSGDEQFFGPGTRLTVL.

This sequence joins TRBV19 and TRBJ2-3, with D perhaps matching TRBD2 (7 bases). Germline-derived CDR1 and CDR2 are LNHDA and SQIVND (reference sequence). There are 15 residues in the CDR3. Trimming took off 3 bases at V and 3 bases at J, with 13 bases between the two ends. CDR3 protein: CASSIFAGATDTQYF. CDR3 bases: TGTGCCAGTAGTATTTTTGCGGGGGCTACAGATACGCAGTATTTT.

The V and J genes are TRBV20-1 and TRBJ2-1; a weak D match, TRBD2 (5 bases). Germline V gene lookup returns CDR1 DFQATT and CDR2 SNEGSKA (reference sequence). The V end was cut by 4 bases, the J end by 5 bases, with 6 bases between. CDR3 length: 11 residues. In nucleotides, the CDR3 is TGCAGTGCTATGAGGGACAATGAGCAGTTCTTC. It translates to CSAMRDNEQFF.

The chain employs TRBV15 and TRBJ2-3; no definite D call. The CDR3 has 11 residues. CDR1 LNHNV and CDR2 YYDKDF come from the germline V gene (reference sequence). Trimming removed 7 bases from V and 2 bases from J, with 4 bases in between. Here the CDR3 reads CATTFTDTQYF. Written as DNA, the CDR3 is TGTGCCACCACTTTCACAGATACGCAGTATTTT. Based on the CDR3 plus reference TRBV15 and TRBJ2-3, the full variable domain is DAMVIQNPRYQVTQFGKPVTLSCSQTLNHNVMYWYQQKSSQAPKLLFHYYDKDFNNEADTPDNFQSRRPNTSFCFLDIRSPGLGDTAMYLCATTFTDTQYFGPGTRLTVL.

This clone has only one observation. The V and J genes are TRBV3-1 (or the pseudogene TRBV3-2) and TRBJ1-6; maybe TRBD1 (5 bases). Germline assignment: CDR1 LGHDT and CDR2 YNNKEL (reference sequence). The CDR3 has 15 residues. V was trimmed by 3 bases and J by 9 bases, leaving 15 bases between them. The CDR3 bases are TGTGCCAGCAGCCATCGGGGCAGGAGGGCTTCACCCCTCCACTTT. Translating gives CASSHRGRRASPLHF.

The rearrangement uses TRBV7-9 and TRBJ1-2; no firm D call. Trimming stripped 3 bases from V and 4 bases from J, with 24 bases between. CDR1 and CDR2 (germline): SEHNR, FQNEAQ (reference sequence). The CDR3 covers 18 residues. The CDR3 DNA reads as TGTGCCAGCAGCTTCACCTCTCTAGATTTGGGTAGCGGCTATGGCTACACCTTC. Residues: CASSFTSLDLGSGYGYTF.